Following are 12 T cell receptor beta chains from one sample sequenced in a study of breast tumors, draining lymph nodes, adjacent tissues. Breast cancer patients provided tissue from their axillary draining lymph nodes. A single record per CDR3 protein comes from TCRdb applying MiXCR to the multiplex PCR reads. The top ten hold 1.4% of the sample, which has about 230,000 distinct CDR3 sequences, about 34% seen once. The sequenced material came from axillary lymph node tissue. These receptor sequences come from a female donor with breast cancer. Some clones in this sample may be carry-over from other donors' samples.

This clonotype was recorded many times. The chain employs TRBV29-1 and TRBJ2-2, with 8 bases identical to TRBD2. Trimming removed 7 bases from V and 4 bases from J; junction bases left unmatched: 11. Germline CDR1 SQVTM, CDR2 ANQGSEA. The length of the CDR3 is 15 residues. This CDR3 reads CSAGGLAEPTGELFF. The CDR3 coding sequence is TGCAGCGCGGGGGGGCTAGCGGAACCCACCGGGGAGCTGTTTTTT.

About this clonotype: An end of the junction does not agree with germline; a read error may underlie this. The rearrangement links TRBV20-1 to TRBJ2-2, with D perhaps given as TRBD1 or TRBD2 (5 bases each). The CDR3 loop spans 18 amino acids. CDR1 is DFQATT and CDR2 is SNEGSKA in the germline V gene (reference sequence). CDR3 sequence: CSARAQFPGPANTGELFF. CDR3 DNA sequence: TGCAGCGCTAGAGCACAGTTCCCGGGACCAGCGAACACCGGGGAGCTGTTTTTT.

This clonotype was seen only a few times. The V and J genes are TRBV27 and TRBJ1-5, with 12 positions matching TRBD1. V lost 3 bases, J lost 6 bases, and 6 bases stayed unmatched. This CDR3 is 16 amino acids long. The V gene's germline CDR1 is MNHEY and CDR2 SMNVEV (reference sequence). CDR3 protein: CASSFSGQGAGQPQHF. CDR3 DNA: TGTGCCAGCAGTTTCTCGGGACAGGGGGCAGGTCAGCCCCAGCATTTT.

Only a few counts were recorded for this clonotype. The rearrangement uses TRBV18 and TRBJ2-1; 9 bases are shared with TRBD2. Germline V gene lookup returns CDR1 KGHSH and CDR2 LQKENI. Germline trimming cut 4 bases from V and 10 bases from J; bases unmatched to any gene: 14. The CDR3 runs 16 residues. CDR3 loop: CASSHGLASKSGEQFF. CDR3 bases: TGTGCCAGCTCACACGGACTAGCGAGTAAGTCGGGGGAGCAGTTCTTC.

This clonotype was found many times. The chain uses TRBV20-1 and TRBJ1-5; maybe TRBD1 (6 bases). V lost 3 bases to trimming and J lost 6 bases, with 18 bases between them. The germline V gene encodes CDR1 DFQATT and CDR2 SNEGSKA (reference sequence). This CDR3 is 15 amino acids long. This CDR3 reads CSARPRQGWGQPQHF. Written as DNA, the CDR3 is TGCAGTGCTAGGCCAAGGCAGGGGTGGGGTCAGCCCCAGCATTTT.

CDR3: CSPFKAGGTNEQFF. CDR3 DNA: TGCAGTCCCTTCAAAGCGGGAGGTACCAATGAGCAGTTCTTC. The chain combines TRBV20-1 with TRBJ2-1, with 9 bases aligning to TRBD2. Germline CDR1 DFQATT, CDR2 SNEGSKA (reference sequence). The CDR3 sequence is 14 residues long. Losses at the gene ends were 8 bases for V and 6 bases for J; bases not matched to a gene: 11.

This rearrangement joins TRBV29-1 to TRBJ1-2; no definite D call. Germline V gene data show CDR1 as SQVTM and CDR2 as ANQGSEA. Trimming pared 6 bases from V and 0 bases from J, leaving 14 bases between. CDR3 length: 14 amino acids. CDR3 loop: CSVALGITNYGYTF. The CDR3 nucleotides are TGCAGCGTAGCTCTTGGCATAACTAACTATGGCTACACCTTC.

There are a few counts of this clonotype. Possible read error: a much larger clone is one base away. The chain has TRBV9 and TRBJ2-1, with TRBD2 matching 7 bases. Germline V gene data show CDR1 as SGDLS and CDR2 as YYNGEE. The CDR3 contains 16 residues. CDR3 residues: CASSVGVGGPYNAQFF. The CDR3 nucleotides are TGTGCCAGCAGCGTAGGTGTGGGAGGGCCCTACAATGCGCAGTTCTTC.

In this sample, this clonotype turned up once. A much larger clone lies a single base off, so this may be a read error. The genes are TRBV6-1 and TRBJ2-1; 9 bases fit TRBD2. Germline CDR1 is MNHNS and CDR2 is SASEGT. The CDR3 loop spans 15 amino acids. CDR3 in amino acids: CASGEALRLAGEQFF. For the CDR3, the DNA is TGTGCCAGCGGTGAAGCGCTTCGGCTAGCGGGGGAGCAGTTCTTC.

This clonotype was observed at least ten times. The chain employs TRBV19 and TRBJ1-2, with TRBD1 matching 12 bases. V lost 6 bases and J lost 7; bases outside the gene matches: 6. The germline CDR1 and CDR2 sequences are LNHDA and SQIVND (reference sequence). CDR3 length equals 14 residues. CDR3 amino acids: CASRGTGGAGGYTF. DNA for the CDR3: TGTGCCAGTAGAGGGACAGGGGGCGCAGGTGGCTACACCTTC.

V usage is TRBV5-5 and J usage is TRBJ1-6; 8 bases line up with TRBD1. Germline loops: CDR1 SGHKS, CDR2 YYEKEE (reference sequence). This CDR3 has 16 amino acids. Trimming cost V 4 bases and J 10 bases; bases outside gene matches: 13. CDR3 sequence: CASSRDRGGVFSPLHF. The CDR3 nucleotides read TGTGCCAGCAGCCGCGACAGGGGAGGGGTCTTCTCACCCCTCCACTTT.

This clonotype was counted many times. This chain links TRBV27 with TRBJ2-7, with D perhaps TRBD1 (5 bases). Germline values: CDR1 MNHEY, CDR2 SMNVEV (reference sequence). Trimming took off 4 bases at V and 2 bases at J, with 9 bases between the two ends. This CDR3 is built from 13 residues. CDR3 amino acids: CASSYSRAYEQYF. The CDR3 DNA reads TGTGCCAGCAGTTACAGCAGGGCCTACGAGCAGTACTTC.